Sequencing of this TCR beta chain was carried out in a study of cytomegalovirus exposure and HLA in healthy donors. V gave up 5 bases and J gave up 6 bases; unmatched junction bases: 1. Looked up from germline, CDR1 is SGHNT and CDR2 is YENEEA. This CDR3 contains 12 residues. The study, taken as a whole, reports: Diagnosis of cytomegalovirus status made by the classifier reportedly showed high specificity and sensitivity. The study designated some 180 TCR beta chains cytomegalovirus-associated.

In this sample, this clone turned up a few times. Its specificity is not known. Sequenced by immunoSEQ multiplex PCR; TCRdb stores in-frame clones only, minus some. The sample lists around 230,000 clones, about 90% occurring once. This chain links TRBV11-3 with TRBJ2-1; TRBD1 aligns across 7 bases. The receptor comes from a woman in her 30s in good health and CMV-seropositive. Sequenced material: PBMCs. CDR3 coding DNA: TGTGCCAGCAGCCGGACAGGCAATGAGCAGTTCTTC. Protein product: CASSRTGNEQFF. The complete variable domain, with remaining parts taken from reference TRBV11-3 and TRBJ2-1, reads EAGVVQSPRYKIIEKKQPVAFWCNPISGHNTLYWYLQNLGQGPELLIRYENEEAVDDSQLPKDRFSAERLKGVDSTLKIQPAELGDSAVYLCASSRTGNEQFFGPGTRLTVL.